The rows below give T cell receptor beta chains drawn from one sample of a study of T-cell reconstitution after alpha-beta-depleted transplantation in children. From the PCR reads, TCRdb called clonotypes with MiXCR, one entry per CDR3 protein. The sample lists about 580,000 distinct CDR3 sequences; 23% were seen once. The sample was PBMCs, mostly from graft donor cells, taken 360 days after TCRalphabeta/CD19-depleted stem cell transplant. The receptors were sampled from a boy in the first two years of life who had a stem cell transplant for acute myeloid leukemia, so the T cells may come from the graft donor. Each CDR3 is given with its conserved first and last residue. The order of the fields is D gene, J gene, V gene, clone size, CDR3 DNA, CDR3 protein. The D gene is left open where the match is weak. Only some rows state a clone size, as once, few, many or a class for expanded clones.

>NA|TRBJ2-3|TRBV21-1|NA
TGTGCCAGCACCACCCCGGGGGCTAAGACTGGTACTGATACGCAGTATTTT
CASTTPGAKTGTDTQYF
>TRBD1|TRBJ1-4|TRBV6-1|many
TGTGCCAGCAGCCCCGGGACAGGGGGCGAAAAACTGTTTTTT
CASSPGTGGEKLFF
>TRBD1|TRBJ2-4|TRBV12-3/TRBV12-4|NA
TGTGCCAGCACTCTTACAGGGGTAGGAACCAAAAACATTCAGTACTTC
CASTLTGVGTKNIQYF
>NA|TRBJ2-6|TRBV7-9|many
TGTGCCAGCAGCTCCCTGACTTTC
CASSSLTF
>NA|TRBJ1-2|TRBV29-1|few
TGCAGCGTTACCCACCTCGGGGGGAGGAACTATGGCTACACCTTC
CSVTHLGGRNYGYTF
>TRBD1|TRBJ2-5|TRBV20-1|few
TGCAGTGCTGGGATGCAGGGGGCGGACCAAGAGACCCAGTACTTC
CSAGMQGADQETQYF
>NA|TRBJ2-1|TRBV28|many
TGTGCCAGCAGTTTTAGGGCCAGCAATGAGCAGTTCTTC
CASSFRASNEQFF
>NA|TRBJ2-7|TRBV20-1|NA
TGCAGTGCTAAAGGACAGAGCTACTACGAGCAGTACTTC
CSAKGQSYYEQYF
>TRBD1|TRBJ2-2|TRBV15|NA
TGTGCCACCAGCACAAGACGACAGGGCCGGGAGCTGTTTTTT
CATSTRRQGRELFF
>TRBD1|TRBJ2-7|TRBV24-1|NA
TGTGCCACCAGCGCCGGGACAGGGGCGTACGAGCAGTACTTC
CATSAGTGAYEQYF